Each of the 27 T cell receptor beta chains below was sequenced from the same sample in a study of early T cells in non-severe SARS-CoV-2 infection. TCRdb recomputed calls from the 5' RACE reads with MiXCR, one row per CDR3 protein. In the table there are 35,000 to 40,000 distinct CDR3 sequences, about 5% of which are singletons. Sequenced: whole blood. The receptor source for this set is an adult who was a healthcare worker with PCR-confirmed SARS-CoV-2 infection or an uninfected control (not recorded which).

This clonotype was seen repeatedly, ten times or more. This rearrangement joins TRBV5-1 to TRBJ1-2; D possibly corresponds to TRBD1 (5 bases). Between the trimmed V and J ends, which lost 1 base and 4 bases, there was a span of 14 bases. The CDR3 spans 15 residues. Germline CDR1 and CDR2: SGHRS and YFSETQ. CDR3 sequence: CASSLLQTGGYGYTF. CDR3 in DNA: TGCGCCAGCAGCTTGTTACAAACGGGGGGCTATGGCTACACCTTC.

The sample holds a few counts of this clonotype. V and J are TRBV15 and TRBJ2-7; D assignment may be TRBD1 or TRBD2 (6 bases each). Per germline, CDR1 LNHNV and CDR2 YYDKDF (reference sequence). Trimming shortened V by 1 base and J by 5 bases, and 15 bases separated the two germline ends. The CDR3 runs 15 residues. CDR3 nucleotide sequence: TGTGCCACCAGCAGAGGGGGGGCCAAATTCCACGAGCAGTACTTC. Protein product: CATSRGGAKFHEQYF. Looking up the rest from reference TRBV15 and TRBJ2-7 gives the full variable domain: DAMVIQNPRYQVTQFGKPVTLSCSQTLNHNVMYWYQQKSSQAPKLLFHYYDKDFNNEADTPDNFQSRRPNTSFCFLDIRSPGLGDTAMYLCATSRGGAKFHEQYFGPGTRLTVT.

This clonotype was detected many times. The J gene is TRBJ1-3, the V gene TRBV7-3; no reliable D call. CDR3 length: 18 amino acids. The V gene's germline CDR1 is SGHTA and CDR2 FQGTGA. Trimming removed 0 bases at V and 0 bases at J, with 15 bases between. Here the CDR3 reads CASSLTWHPYTSGNTIYF. In DNA, the CDR3 is TGTGCCAGCAGCTTAACGTGGCACCCATACACCTCTGGAAACACCATATATTTT.

This clonotype was observed many times. The CDR3 region is CASSARGYGYTF. The DNA for the CDR3 is TGTGCCAGCAGCGCGAGGGGGTATGGCTACACCTTC. The gene calls are TRBV9 and TRBJ1-2, with D tentatively TRBD1 (6 bases). Germline CDR1 and CDR2: SGDLS and YYNGEE. V lost 3 bases to trimming and J lost 5 bases, with 8 bases between them. There are 12 residues in the CDR3.

This clonotype was observed at least ten times. The J gene is TRBJ2-7, the V gene TRBV10-3; unclear D gene. CDR3 length: 11 amino acids. V lost 3 bases and J 7 bases, leaving 7 bases between the germline ends. Germline lookup yields CDR1 ENHRY and CDR2 SYGVKD. In DNA, the CDR3 is TGTGCCATCAGTGATTACCGGGAGCAGTACTTC. Amino acid sequence: CAISDYREQYF.

This clonotype was found many times. This chain links TRBV6-5 with TRBJ1-3; D is possibly TRBD1 (6 bases). Germline V lookup: CDR1 MNHEY, CDR2 SVGAGI. Trimming took off 7 bases at V and 2 bases at J, with 15 bases between the two ends. The CDR3 spans 15 residues. CDR3 DNA: TGTGCCAGCAACTCACAGGGTAGGGCTGGAAACACCATATATTTT. Encoded protein: CASNSQGRAGNTIYF.

This clonotype was detected ten times or more. V and J are TRBV11-3 and TRBJ2-1, with 16 bases matching TRBD2. V trimming: 5 bases; J trimming: 8 bases; junction bases outside the gene matches: 6. The CDR3 contains 16 residues. Germline CDR1 and CDR2: SGHNT and YENEEA. The CDR3 coding sequence is TGTGCCAGCAGCCCCCCAGGGACTAGCGGGAGGGATGAGCAGTTCTTC. Encoded protein: CASSPPGTSGRDEQFF.

Many counts were recorded for this clonotype. V gene TRBV13 combines with J gene TRBJ2-7; TRBD2 agrees at 14 bases. V lost 0 bases and J lost 1; bases outside the gene matches: 8. The CDR3 totals 19 residues. Germline V gene data show CDR1 as PRHDT and CDR2 as FYEKMQ (reference sequence). This CDR3 is CASSLGHLGLAGESYEQYF. Here the CDR3 DNA reads TGTGCCAGCAGCTTAGGCCACTTGGGACTAGCGGGAGAATCCTACGAGCAGTACTTC.

The chain is built from TRBV5-1 and TRBJ2-5, with D uncertain. V shed 4 bases and J shed 3 bases, with 16 bases lying between them. This CDR3 has 15 residues. Germline V gene data show CDR1 as SGHRS and CDR2 as YFSETQ. Here the CDR3 DNA reads TGCGCCAGCAGCCGTACCTCTACACAGAAAGAGACCCAGTACTTC. Translation gives CASSRTSTQKETQYF.

The sample holds many counts of this clonotype. The CDR3 DNA reads TGCAGCGTTGAAGTGTATCGGGAAAAGGGTGGGGCCAACGTCCTGACTTTC. It encodes CSVEVYREKGGANVLTF. V is TRBV29-1 and J is TRBJ2-6; the D gene is possibly TRBD2 (5 bases). The V and J ends lost 1 base and 3 bases respectively, with 16 bases between them. Germline CDR1 SQVTM, CDR2 ANQGSEA. The CDR3 length is 17 residues.

The rearrangement joins TRBV30 to TRBJ2-7; 9 nucleotides match TRBD1. V lost 7 bases and J lost 3; bases outside the gene matches: 10. Germline V gene sequence: CDR1 GTSNPN, CDR2 SVGIG (reference sequence). The CDR3 extends over 14 amino acids. The CDR3 spells CASTRDREFYEQYF. In nucleotides, the CDR3 is TGTGCCTCCACCCGGGACAGGGAATTCTACGAGCAGTACTTC.

In its sample, this clonotype was seen many times. This rearrangement joins TRBV30 to TRBJ2-2, with 7 bases lining up with TRBD1. Germline V gives CDR1 GTSNPN, CDR2 SVGIG (reference sequence). The CDR3 spans 14 residues. V dropped 5 bases and J dropped 6; count of bases not matched to a gene: 9. The CDR3 DNA reads TGTGCCTGGGGAAGAGGGGGCCTTGCCGGGGAGCTGTTTTTT. It yields the protein CAWGRGGLAGELFF.

In its sample, this clonotype was seen many times. J is TRBJ2-3 and V is TRBV27, with 12 positions matching TRBD2. Germline CDR1 MNHEY, CDR2 SMNVEV (reference sequence). This CDR3 comprises 15 residues. The V segment lost 8 bases and the J segment 9 bases; nucleotides outside the gene matches: 12. Here the CDR3 DNA reads TGTGCCAGCGCGCCCCCGGGACTAGCGGGTAGAACGCAGTATTTT. Translation gives CASAPPGLAGRTQYF.

At least ten counts were recorded for this clonotype. This rearrangement joins TRBV12-5 to TRBJ2-7; maybe TRBD2 (6 bases). The germline V gene has CDR1 LGHNT and CDR2 FRNRAP. Between the trimmed V and J ends, which lost 3 bases and 4 bases, there was a span of 16 bases. This CDR3 is built from 15 residues. CDR3 protein: CASGFFLVGGYEQYF. CDR3 DNA sequence: TGTGCTAGTGGTTTTTTTTTGGTCGGGGGTTACGAGCAGTACTTC.

In this sample, this clonotype turned up many times. The chain recombines TRBV29-1 with TRBJ2-5; a weak D match, TRBD2 (6 bases). V dropped 7 bases and J dropped 5 bases, with 14 bases sitting between them. Germline CDR1 SQVTM, CDR2 ANQGSEA. The CDR3 totals 12 residues. CDR3 coding DNA: TGCAGCGCGCACGCGGGGCCGGAGACCCAGTACTTC. This encodes CSAHAGPETQYF.

The sample holds many counts of this clonotype. The genes are TRBV10-1 and TRBJ2-1; 9 bases are a match to TRBD1. The CDR3 is 15 residues long. Looked up from germline, CDR1 is WNHNN and CDR2 is SYGVQD (reference sequence). V lost 5 bases and J lost 2; bases outside the gene matches: 4. CDR3: CASSSGQGPYNEQFF. In DNA, the CDR3 is TGCGCCAGCAGTTCGGGACAGGGTCCCTACAATGAGCAGTTCTTC.

The chain couples TRBV11-2 to TRBJ2-7; the D is unclear. Germline-derived CDR1 and CDR2 are SGHAT and FQNNGV. V gave up 4 bases and J gave up 2 bases, with 9 bases separating them. The CDR3 has 13 residues. CDR3 coding DNA: TGTGCCAGCAGCTCCCCCCAAACCTACGAGCAGTACTTC. Protein product: CASSSPQTYEQYF.

This clonotype was seen repeatedly, ten times or more. The V and J genes are TRBV19 and TRBJ2-7, with 9 bases lining up with TRBD1. The CDR3 length is 13 residues. The germline CDR1 and CDR2 sequences are LNHDA and SQIVND (reference sequence). The ends lost 6 bases at V and 6 bases at J; junction bases unmatched: 6. CDR3 coding DNA: TGTGCCAGTAGCCGGGGACAGGGTGGCGAGCAGTACTTC. It yields the protein CASSRGQGGEQYF.

This clonotype was recorded at least ten times. V and J are TRBV6-1 and TRBJ2-7, with D tentatively TRBD2 (7 bases). The CDR3 is made up of 19 amino acids. V was shortened by 3 bases and J by 3 bases, with 27 bases between the two germline ends. Germline V gene data show CDR1 as MNHNS and CDR2 as SASEGT. The CDR3 DNA sequence: TGTGCCAGCAGTGACTCAGGACTAGTGAACCTTGGGGGCCTCTACGAGCAGTACTTC. Its translation is CASSDSGLVNLGGLYEQYF.

This clonotype was detected ten times or more. The chain is built from TRBV5-4 and TRBJ1-4, with D perhaps matching TRBD1 (6 bases). The germline V gene has CDR1 SGHNT and CDR2 YYREEE (reference sequence). The CDR3 covers 16 residues. V shed 4 bases and J shed 7 bases, with 20 bases lying between them. In nucleotides, the CDR3 is TGTGCCAGCAGCCCCGAATATCGGGGGCCGGGTGAAAAACTGTTTTTT. It translates to CASSPEYRGPGEKLFF.

The sample holds many counts of this clonotype. This chain links TRBV2 with TRBJ1-2; tentative D call: TRBD1 (6 bases). The CDR3 spans 16 residues. V was trimmed by 0 bases and J by 3 bases, leaving 14 bases between them. Germline CDR1 is SNHLY and CDR2 is FYNNEI. CDR3 bases: TGTGCCAGCAGTGAAGCGGGCAGGGGAGGAGACTATGGCTACACCTTC. This translates into CASSEAGRGGDYGYTF.

In its sample, this clonotype was seen a few times. V usage is TRBV9 and J usage is TRBJ1-2; 8 positions match TRBD1. With 4 bases clipped from V and 3 bases from J, the junction kept 8 bases outside the gene matches. The CDR3 length is 15 residues. Germline V CDR1 and CDR2: SGDLS, YYNGEE. CDR3 region: CASSSFGGQDYGYTF. CDR3 coding DNA: TGTGCCAGCAGCTCCTTCGGGGGACAGGACTATGGCTACACCTTC.

The CDR3 sequence: CSARSPGTGTGELFF. The CDR3 DNA is TGCAGTGCTAGATCCCCCGGGACAGGGACGGGGGAGCTGTTTTTT. The chain employs TRBV20-1 and TRBJ2-2; the match to TRBD1 covers 9 bases. The CDR3 extends over 15 amino acids. Unmatched junction bases numbered 9, after V lost 2 bases and J lost 8 bases. The germline V gene encodes CDR1 DFQATT and CDR2 SNEGSKA (reference sequence).

This clonotype was seen repeatedly, ten times or more. The rearrangement links TRBV6-5 to TRBJ2-7; 7 bases align to TRBD1. From germline, CDR1 is MNHEY and CDR2 SVGAGI. This CDR3 contains 17 residues. The trim removed 3 bases at V and 2 bases at J, leaving 13 bases unmatched. The DNA of the CDR3 is TGTGCCAGCAGTTATTCCCGAACAGGGGCCATAACCTACGAGCAGTACTTC. Translation: CASSYSRTGAITYEQYF.

This clonotype was detected many times. The rearrangement joins TRBV5-1 to TRBJ2-7; D gene uncertain. The CDR3 extends over 13 amino acids. The germline gives CDR1 SGHRS, CDR2 YFSETQ. V was trimmed by 4 bases and J by 3 bases, leaving 11 bases between them. CDR3 in amino acids: CASSPRNNYEQYF. In DNA form, the CDR3 reads TGCGCCAGCAGCCCACGAAACAACTACGAGCAGTACTTC.

This clonotype was observed at least ten times. The chain links TRBV6-6 to TRBJ2-7, with a tentative D call TRBD2 (6 bases). The CDR3 spans 14 residues. Germline CDR1 and CDR2: MNHNY and SVGAGI (reference sequence). The V gene lost 4 bases and the J gene lost 5 bases, with 15 bases spanning the gap. The CDR3 coding sequence is TGTGCCAGCAGTTCCAAGAATACGGGAGACGAGCAGTACTTC. Amino acids: CASSSKNTGDEQYF.

This clonotype was seen ten or more times. The gene calls are TRBV12-3 or TRBV12-4 and TRBJ2-1; 16 bases are shared with TRBD2. This CDR3 comprises 15 residues. V shed 7 bases, J shed 7 bases, and the junction held 4 bases outside the gene matches. CDR3 DNA sequence: TGTGCCAGCACTCCGGGACTAGCGGGAGGGAATGAGCAGTTCTTC. It specifies CASTPGLAGGNEQFF.